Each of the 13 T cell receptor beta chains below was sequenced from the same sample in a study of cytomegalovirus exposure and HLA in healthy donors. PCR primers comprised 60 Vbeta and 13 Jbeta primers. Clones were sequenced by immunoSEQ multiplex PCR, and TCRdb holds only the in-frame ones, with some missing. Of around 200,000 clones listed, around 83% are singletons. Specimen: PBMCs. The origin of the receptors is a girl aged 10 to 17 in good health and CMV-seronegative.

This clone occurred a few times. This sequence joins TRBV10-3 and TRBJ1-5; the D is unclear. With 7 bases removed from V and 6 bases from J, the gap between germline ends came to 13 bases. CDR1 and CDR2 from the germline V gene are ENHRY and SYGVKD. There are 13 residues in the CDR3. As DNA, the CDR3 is TGTGCCATCACCAAGGGAGCGGGTCAGCCCCAGCATTTT. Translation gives CAITKGAGQPQHF.

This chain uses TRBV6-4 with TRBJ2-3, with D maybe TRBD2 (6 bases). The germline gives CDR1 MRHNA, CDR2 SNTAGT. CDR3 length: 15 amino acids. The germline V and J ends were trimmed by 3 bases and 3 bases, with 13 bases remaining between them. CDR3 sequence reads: CASSEGPGETDTQYF. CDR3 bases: TGTGCCAGCAGTGAAGGTCCGGGGGAAACAGATACGCAGTATTTT.

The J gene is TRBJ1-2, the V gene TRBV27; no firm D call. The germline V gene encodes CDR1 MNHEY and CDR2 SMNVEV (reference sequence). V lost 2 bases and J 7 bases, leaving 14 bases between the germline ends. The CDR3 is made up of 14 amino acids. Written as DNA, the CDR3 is TGTGCCAGCAGTTTAGATCGGGGAGGTGGTGGCTACACCTTC. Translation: CASSLDRGGGGYTF.

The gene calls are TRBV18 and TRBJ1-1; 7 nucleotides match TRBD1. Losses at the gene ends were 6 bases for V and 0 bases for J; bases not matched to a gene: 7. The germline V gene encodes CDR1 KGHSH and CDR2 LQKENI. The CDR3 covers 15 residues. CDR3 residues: CASSPPQGMNTEAFF. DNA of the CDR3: TGTGCCAGCTCGCCGCCACAGGGGATGAACACTGAAGCTTTCTTT.

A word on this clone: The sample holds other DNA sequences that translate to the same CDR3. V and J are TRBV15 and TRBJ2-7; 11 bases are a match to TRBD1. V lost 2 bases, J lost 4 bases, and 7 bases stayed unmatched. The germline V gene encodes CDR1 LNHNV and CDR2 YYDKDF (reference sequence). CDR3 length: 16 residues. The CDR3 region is CATSRPGQGAQYEQYF. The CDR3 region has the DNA TGTGCCACCAGCAGACCAGGACAGGGGGCTCAGTACGAGCAGTACTTC.

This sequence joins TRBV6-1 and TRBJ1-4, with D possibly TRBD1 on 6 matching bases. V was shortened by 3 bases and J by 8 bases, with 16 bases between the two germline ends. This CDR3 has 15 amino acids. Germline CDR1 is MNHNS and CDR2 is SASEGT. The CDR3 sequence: CASSEGGTMFEKLFF. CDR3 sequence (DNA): TGTGCCAGCAGTGAGGGGGGGACAATGTTCGAAAAACTGTTTTTT.

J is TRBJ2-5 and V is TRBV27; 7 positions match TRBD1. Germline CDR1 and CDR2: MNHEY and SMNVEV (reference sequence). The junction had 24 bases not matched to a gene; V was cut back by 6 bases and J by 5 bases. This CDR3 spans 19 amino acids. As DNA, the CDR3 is TGTGCCAGCAGGCCAACTACCACCAGGACAGGTGTGGGGATGGAGACCCAGTACTTC. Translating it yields CASRPTTTRTGVGMETQYF.

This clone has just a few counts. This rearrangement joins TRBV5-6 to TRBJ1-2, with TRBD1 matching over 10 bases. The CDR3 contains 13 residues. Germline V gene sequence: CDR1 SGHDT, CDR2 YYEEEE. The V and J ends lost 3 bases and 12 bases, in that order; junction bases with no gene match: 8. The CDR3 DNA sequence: TGTGCCAGCAGCTGGGAACGGGACAGGGGTAACACCTTC. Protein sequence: CASSWERDRGNTF. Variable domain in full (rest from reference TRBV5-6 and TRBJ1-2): DAGVTQSPTHLIKTRGQQVTLRCSPKSGHDTVSWYQQALGQGPQFIFQYYEEEERQRGNFPDRFSGHQFPNYSSELNVNALLLGDSALYLCASSWERDRGNTFGSGTRLTVV.

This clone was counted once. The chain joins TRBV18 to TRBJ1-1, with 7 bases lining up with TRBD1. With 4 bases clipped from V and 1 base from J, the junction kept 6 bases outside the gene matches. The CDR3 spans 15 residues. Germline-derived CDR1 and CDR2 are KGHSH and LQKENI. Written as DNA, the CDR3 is TGTGCCAGCTCACACGACAGGGTCCCGAACACTGAAGCTTTCTTT. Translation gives CASSHDRVPNTEAFF. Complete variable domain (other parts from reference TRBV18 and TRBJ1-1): NAGVMQNPRHLVRRRGQEARLRCSPMKGHSHVYWYRQLPEEGLKFMVYLQKENIIDESGMPKERFSAEFPKEGPSILRIQQVVRGDSAAYFCASSHDRVPNTEAFFGQGTRLTVV.

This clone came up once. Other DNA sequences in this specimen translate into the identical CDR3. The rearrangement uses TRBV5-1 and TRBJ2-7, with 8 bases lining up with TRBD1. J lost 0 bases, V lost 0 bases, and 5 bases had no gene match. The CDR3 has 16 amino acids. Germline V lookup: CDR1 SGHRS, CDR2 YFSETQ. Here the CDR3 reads CASSLATGVPSYEQYF. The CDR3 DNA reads TGCGCCAGCAGCTTGGCGACAGGGGTCCCCTCCTACGAGCAGTACTTC.

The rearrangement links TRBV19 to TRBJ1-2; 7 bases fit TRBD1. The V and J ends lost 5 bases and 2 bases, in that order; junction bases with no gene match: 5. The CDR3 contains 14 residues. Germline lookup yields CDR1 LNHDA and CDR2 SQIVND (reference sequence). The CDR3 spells CASSPGTANYGYTF. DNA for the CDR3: TGTGCCAGTAGTCCCGGGACAGCCAACTATGGCTACACCTTC.

The CDR3 sequence is CASSRGPRWGGELFF. The CDR3 DNA follows: TGCGCCAGCAGCCGGGGGCCACGGTGGGGCGGGGAGCTGTTTTTT. V and J are TRBV4-1 and TRBJ2-2; D may be TRBD1 (6 bases). The CDR3 consists of 15 residues. Looked up from germline, CDR1 is MGHRA and CDR2 is YSYEKL. The ends were cut back, 4 bases at V and 7 bases at J, with 16 bases in the middle.

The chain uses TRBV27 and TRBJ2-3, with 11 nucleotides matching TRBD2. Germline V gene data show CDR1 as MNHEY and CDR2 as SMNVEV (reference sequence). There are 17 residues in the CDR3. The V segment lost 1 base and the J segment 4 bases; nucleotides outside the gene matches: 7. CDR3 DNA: TGTGCCAGCAGTTTATACCCCGGGACTAGCGGATCAGATACGCAGTATTTT. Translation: CASSLYPGTSGSDTQYF.